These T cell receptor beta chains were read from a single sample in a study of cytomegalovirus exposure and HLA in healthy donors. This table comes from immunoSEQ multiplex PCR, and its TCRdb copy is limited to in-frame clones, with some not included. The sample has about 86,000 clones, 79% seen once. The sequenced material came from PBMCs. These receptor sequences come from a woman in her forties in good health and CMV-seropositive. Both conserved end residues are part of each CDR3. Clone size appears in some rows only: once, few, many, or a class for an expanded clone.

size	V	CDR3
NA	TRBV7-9	CASSLVRGTGTIGGYTF
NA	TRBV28	CASSLVRTGGAYEQYF
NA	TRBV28	CASSLSTGGLSSYEQYF
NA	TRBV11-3	CASSPGTGGFPGEQYF
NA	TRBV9	CASSARQGEGYEQYF
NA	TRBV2	CASTLKETQYF
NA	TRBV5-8	CASSLGAVSSYNEQFF
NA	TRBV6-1	CASSLEQFF
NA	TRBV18	CASSSSKGNRNTEAFF
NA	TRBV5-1	CASSPTTPDYEQYF
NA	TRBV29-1	CSVVGQGAIGGEQFF
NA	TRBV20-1	CSGFGNTEAFF
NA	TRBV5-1	CASSLGPPSGEQFF
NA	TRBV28	CASSGGDREQYGYTF
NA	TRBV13	CASSFQNTDTQYF
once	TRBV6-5	CASSDRVNGELFF
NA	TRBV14	CASSLRSSGPYEQYF